A single sample gave rise to the 8 T cell receptor beta chains below, sequenced in a study of vaccination and CD4 T cells after COVID-19. Antigen specificity for these receptors is unknown. The Oncomine TCR Beta short-read assay sequenced DNA from cultured CD4+ T cells. TCRdb reanalysed the PCR reads using MiXCR and keeps one entry per CDR3 protein. The sample records some 21,000 distinct CDR3 sequences, 30% to 45% being singletons. Treatment reported: roughly 10-day PBMC culture with coronavirus spike peptide pools or control peptides (ViraFEST assay). The sample here was CD4+ T cells from blood, cultured in vitro, taken before SARS-CoV-2 vaccination. The receptors derive from a human donor who had recovered from COVID-19.

The V call is TRBV5-4, the J call TRBJ1-1, with D maybe TRBD1 (6 bases). The germline CDR1 and CDR2 sequences are SGHNT and YYREEE (reference sequence). The germline V and J ends were trimmed by 0 bases and 0 bases, with 15 bases remaining between them. CDR3 size: 17 residues. The CDR3 DNA reads TGTGCCAGCAGCTTGGATCCGGGGGGCTCTATGAACACTGAAGCTTTCTTT. It is translated as CASSLDPGGSMNTEAFF.

In DNA form, the CDR3 reads TGTGCCAGCAGTTACCCCACTAGTAACGAGCAGTTCTTC. Translating gives CASSYPTSNEQFF. The rearrangement links TRBV6-5 to TRBJ2-1; D possibly corresponds to TRBD2 (5 bases). V was cut by 2 bases and J by 10 bases, with 12 bases left in between. The CDR3 sequence is 13 residues long. In germline, CDR1 is MNHEY, CDR2 SVGAGI.

The chain employs TRBV18 and TRBJ1-1; 7 bases line up with TRBD1. The CDR3 extends over 16 amino acids. The junction had 11 bases not matched to a gene; V was cut back by 2 bases and J by 5 bases. Germline lookup yields CDR1 KGHSH and CDR2 LQKENI. The chain's CDR3 is CASSPRDRVHGTEAFF. DNA for the CDR3: TGTGCCAGCTCACCAAGAGACAGGGTTCATGGAACTGAAGCTTTCTTT.

This clonotype was seen only a few times. This chain connects TRBV4-2 to TRBJ2-5; possible D gene TRBD1, 5 bases. V dropped 0 bases and J dropped 5 bases, with 16 bases sitting between them. The germline V gene encodes CDR1 LGHNA and CDR2 YNFKEQ. The CDR3 covers 16 residues. CDR3 bases: TGTGCCAGCAGCCAAGAAGGGCAGGGATTTGTTGAGACCCAGTACTTC. It translates to CASSQEGQGFVETQYF.

This clonotype has more than one count but fewer than ten. The V and J genes are TRBV7-8 and TRBJ1-2, with D possibly matching TRBD1 (6 bases). Trimming stripped 5 bases from V and 3 bases from J, with 16 bases between. The CDR3 has 15 amino acids. Germline values: CDR1 SGHVS, CDR2 FQNEAQ. This CDR3 reads CASSPDRDTDYGYTF. In nucleotides, the CDR3 is TGTGCCAGCAGCCCGGACCGGGACACTGACTATGGCTACACCTTC.

This clonotype appeared a few times. V gene TRBV20-1 combines with J gene TRBJ2-3; TRBD2 agrees at 9 bases. V was clipped by 5 bases and J by 2 bases; unmatched bases: 8. Looked up from germline, CDR1 is DFQATT and CDR2 is SNEGSKA (reference sequence). This CDR3 has 15 residues. Here the CDR3 reads CSAPRTSETTDTQYF. Written as DNA, the CDR3 is TGCAGTGCTCCGAGGACTAGCGAGACCACAGATACGCAGTATTTT.

V gene TRBV6-5 combines with J gene TRBJ1-1; tentatively, D is TRBD1 (5 bases). This CDR3 comprises 17 residues. V was clipped by 4 bases and J by 0 bases, with 18 bases between them. Germline loops: CDR1 MNHEY, CDR2 SVGAGI. CDR3 protein: CASSLRRGLAMNTEAFF. CDR3 DNA: TGTGCCAGCAGTTTGAGGAGGGGATTAGCGATGAACACTGAAGCTTTCTTT.

V gene TRBV4-3 combines with J gene TRBJ1-1; perhaps TRBD1 as D (5 bases). The CDR3 is made up of 15 amino acids. CDR1 is LGHNA and CDR2 is YSLEER in the germline V gene. V lost 8 bases and J 1 base, leaving 17 bases between the germline ends. The CDR3 DNA reads as TGCGCCAGCGAATCGGCTGTTGGGGGGAACACTGAAGCTTTCTTT. It codes for CASESAVGGNTEAFF.